The 20 T cell receptor beta chains reported below all come from one sample, sequenced in a study of blood T cells in healthy people across ages. Then a second PCR, running about 7 to 11 cycles, was carried out with a sample-barcoded 5' primer and a J-beta primer mix. Via MiXCR, TCRdb re-called the 5' RACE reads, giving one row per CDR3 protein. In the table there are roughly 800,000 distinct CDR3 sequences, more than 25% of which are singletons. The same data also went into a second study, on T cells of mothers and their children.

The specimen sequenced was blood. Receptors were obtained from a boy between 5 and 17 years old in good health.

This clonotype was seen more than once but under ten times. The chain employs TRBV10-3 and TRBJ2-5; weak D call: TRBD2 (5 bases). From germline, CDR1 is ENHRY and CDR2 SYGVKD. CDR3 length: 14 amino acids. The V and J ends lost 2 bases and 3 bases respectively, with 10 bases between them. DNA for the CDR3: TGTGCCATCAGTGAGCGGGGAAATAAAGAGACCCAGTACTTC. Translation gives CAISERGNKETQYF.

Notes on this clonotype: The junction differs from germline at one of its ends, possibly a read error. In DNA, the CDR3 is TGTGCCAGCAGTTTGGAGACTAAGTCCACAGGTACGCAGTATTTT. Amino acids: CASSLETKSTGTQYF. This chain connects TRBV6-2 or TRBV6-3 to TRBJ2-3; D may correspond to TRBD1 or TRBD2 (5 bases each). This CDR3 region has 15 residues. Germline V lookup: CDR1 MNHEY, CDR2 SVGEGT.

For this clonotype: Given a much more abundant clone one base away, this may be a read error. The chain has TRBV28 and TRBJ2-5; no definite D call. This CDR3 contains 13 residues. Germline-derived CDR1 and CDR2 are MDHEN and SYDVKM. The CDR3 reads CASSLVYQETQHF. The DNA for the CDR3 is TGTGCCAGCAGCTTGGTGTACCAAGAGACCCAGCACTTC.

The V call is TRBV7-9, the J call TRBJ1-4; D perhaps matches TRBD1 (6 bases). The CDR3 has 13 residues. CDR1 and CDR2 from the germline V gene are SEHNR and FQNEAQ (reference sequence). V lost 5 bases to trimming and J lost 16 bases, with 20 bases between them. This chain's CDR3 is CASSEGGATSRFF. Written as DNA, the CDR3 is TGTGCCAGCAGCGAGGGGGGCGCAACATCTAGGTTTTTT.

This clonotype was seen many times. The junction departs from the called germline gene at one end, perhaps through a read error. The V and J genes are TRBV5-1 and TRBJ2-7; D possibly corresponds to TRBD1 (6 bases). Germline V gene data show CDR1 as SGHRS and CDR2 as YFSETQ. This CDR3 contains 14 residues. The CDR3 is CASSLGQGFYEQYF. CDR3 in DNA: TGTGCCAGCAGCTTGGGCCAGGGGTTTTACGAGCAGTACTTC.

Written as DNA, the CDR3 is TGTGCCAGCAGTCCTATATCCCCGGTCGGGGGCTACGAGCAGTACTTC. This gives the protein CASSPISPVGGYEQYF. The genes are TRBV28 and TRBJ2-7; possible D gene TRBD2, 6 bases. Trimming took 5 bases from V and 3 from J, leaving 20 bases between them. The germline CDR1 and CDR2 sequences are MDHEN and SYDVKM. The CDR3 extends over 16 amino acids.

This clonotype was found a few times. The chain joins TRBV27 to TRBJ2-7; D is possibly TRBD1 or TRBD2 (6 bases each). The V gene's germline CDR1 is MNHEY and CDR2 SMNVEV (reference sequence). Trimming pared 2 bases from V and 7 bases from J, leaving 12 bases between. This CDR3 is 13 amino acids long. The CDR3 here is CASSLVGGGEQYF. CDR3 in DNA: TGTGCCAGCAGTTTAGTAGGGGGAGGAGAGCAGTACTTC.

This clonotype was counted only a few times. The chain carries TRBV20-1 and TRBJ1-1, with a weak D call TRBD1 (5 bases). Trimming took 6 bases from V and 6 from J, leaving 17 bases between them. The CDR3 is made up of 13 amino acids. The germline V gene encodes CDR1 DFQATT and CDR2 SNEGSKA (reference sequence). CDR3 bases: TGCAGTGCCCTAGACCCGGGGGATCCTGAAGCTTTCTTT. Its translation: CSALDPGDPEAFF.

In this sample, this clonotype turned up a few times. The V call is TRBV6-5, the J call TRBJ2-5; TRBD2 matches 7 bases. The end of the DNA is better explained by TRBJ2-1, so the J call may be wrong. CDR3 length equals 15 residues. Germline V gives CDR1 MNHEY, CDR2 SVGAGI. CDR3 residues: CASSYRASGDVEQFF. Here the CDR3 DNA reads TGTGCCAGCAGTTACAGAGCTAGCGGCGACGTAGAGCAGTTCTTC.

This chain joins TRBV28 and TRBJ2-1; D call uncertain. Germline CDR1 reads MDHEN; CDR2 reads SYDVKM. V lost 6 bases, J lost 10 bases, and 13 bases lay in between. The CDR3 is 12 amino acids. CDR3 sequence: CASSPWVQEQFF. The CDR3 coding sequence is TGTGCCAGCAGCCCTTGGGTACAGGAGCAGTTCTTC.

This chain uses TRBV20-1 with TRBJ2-7, with 8 bases identical to TRBD2. J lost 0 bases, V lost 6 bases, and 7 bases had no gene match. Germline V gene data show CDR1 as DFQATT and CDR2 as SNEGSKA (reference sequence). The CDR3 is 14 residues long. CDR3 bases: TGCAGTGCAATTAGCGGGGACCGCTCCTACGAGCAGTACTTC. Translating gives CSAISGDRSYEQYF.

The chain carries TRBV12-3 or TRBV12-4 and TRBJ2-5, with TRBD1 matching over 10 bases. Unmatched junction bases numbered 6, after V lost 3 bases and J lost 5 bases. This CDR3 has 15 residues. CDR3 coding DNA: TGTGCCAGCAGTTTGGGACAGGGGACACGGGAGACCCAGTACTTC. This encodes CASSLGQGTRETQYF.

This clonotype was observed a few times. The chain joins TRBV10-3 to TRBJ2-5; D is unclear. Trimming removed 3 bases from V and 7 bases from J, with 15 bases in between. The CDR3 totals 14 residues. The germline gives CDR1 ENHRY, CDR2 SYGVKD. In DNA, the CDR3 is TGTGCCATCAGTGATAGAGGTGAAAGCGCGACCCAGTACTTC. Amino acid sequence: CAISDRGESATQYF.

V usage is TRBV15 and J usage is TRBJ2-1; 9 nucleotides agree with TRBD2. The length of the CDR3 is 16 residues. Germline V lookup: CDR1 LNHNV, CDR2 YYDKDF (reference sequence). V lost 0 bases and J lost 3; bases outside the gene matches: 3. Here the CDR3 reads CATSRETSGDYNEQFF. The CDR3 bases are TGTGCCACCAGCAGAGAGACTAGCGGTGACTACAATGAGCAGTTCTTC. Based on the CDR3 plus reference TRBV15 and TRBJ2-1, the full variable domain is DAMVIQNPRYQVTQFGKPVTLSCSQTLNHNVMYWYQQKSSQAPKLLFHYYDKDFNNEADTPDNFQSRRPNTSFCFLDIRSPGLGDTAMYLCATSRETSGDYNEQFFGPGTRLTVL.

This chain uses TRBV27 with TRBJ2-5, with D possibly TRBD1 on 5 matching bases. V lost 8 bases to trimming and J lost 4 bases, with 20 bases between them. CDR3 length equals 15 residues. The germline gives CDR1 MNHEY, CDR2 SMNVEV (reference sequence). The DNA of the CDR3 is TGTGCCAGCCAGACAGTAATGGGGATGCGAGAGACCCAGTACTTC. This gives the protein CASQTVMGMRETQYF.

The CDR3 loop reads CASIPPGAYEQYF. The CDR3 bases are TGTGCCAGCATTCCCCCGGGGGCCTACGAGCAGTACTTC. The chain employs TRBV25-1 and TRBJ2-7, with D maybe TRBD2 (6 bases). The germline V gene encodes CDR1 MGHDK and CDR2 SYGVNS. The V end was cut by 7 bases, the J end by 2 bases, with 12 bases between. The CDR3 length is 13 residues.

This clonotype was seen only a few times. The J gene is TRBJ2-7, the V gene TRBV4-1, with 8 bases fitting TRBD1. This CDR3 region has 16 residues. The germline V gene has CDR1 MGHRA and CDR2 YSYEKL. V trimming: 4 bases; J trimming: 4 bases; junction bases outside the gene matches: 12. In nucleotides, the CDR3 is TGCGCCAGCAGCCGCGGACAGGGTGGTGCGAGTTACGAGCAGTACTTC. It codes for CASSRGQGGASYEQYF.

The chain couples TRBV24-1 to TRBJ2-1, with D tentatively TRBD1 (6 bases). Germline V lookup: CDR1 KGHDR, CDR2 SFDVKD. Trimming pared 5 bases from V and 1 base from J, leaving 11 bases between. There are 15 residues in the CDR3. CDR3 nucleotides: TGTGCCACCAGTGTCGCAGACAGGTCCTACAATGAGCAGTTCTTC. Translating gives CATSVADRSYNEQFF.

This clonotype was picked up a small number of times. This chain connects TRBV7-9 to TRBJ2-5, with 8 bases aligning to TRBD1. This CDR3 region has 16 residues. Germline CDR1 and CDR2: SEHNR and FQNEAQ (reference sequence). Losses at the gene ends were 1 base for V and 2 bases for J; bases not matched to a gene: 6. DNA for the CDR3: TGTGCCAGCAGCTTAGTGCAGGGACAGGCACAAGAGACCCAGTACTTC. Translation gives CASSLVQGQAQETQYF.

The V call is TRBV25-1, the J call TRBJ2-7, with D maybe TRBD1 (7 bases). Judging by the DNA end, TRBJ2-5 fits better; the J call may be wrong. Germline CDR1 reads MGHDK; CDR2 reads SYGVNS. The CDR3 runs to 14 residues. The CDR3 protein is CASSDPGGGETQYF. CDR3 coding DNA: TGTGCCAGCAGTGATCCAGGGGGAGGTGAGACCCAGTACTTC.